The source of this TCR beta chain is a study of blood T cells in healthy people across ages. Study-level findings and limits: Across the age range, TCR beta diversity per million T cells fell in a roughly linear way.

Germline V lookup: CDR1 LGHNA, CDR2 YSLEER. CDR3 length: 18 amino acids. Worth noting for this clonotype: Antigen specificity is unknown.

A second PCR, run for roughly 7 to 11 cycles, used a sample-barcoded 5' primer plus a J-beta primer mix. TCRdb re-derived calls from the 5' RACE reads in MiXCR, one entry per CDR3 protein. The sample contains hundreds of thousands of distinct CDR3 sequences, roughly 60% of which appear only once. Sequenced input: blood. This sequence was found in a man aged 25 to 40 in good health. V gene TRBV4-3 combines with J gene TRBJ2-5, with 11 bases lining up with TRBD1. With the DNA end fitting TRBJ2-7 better, the J assignment may be wrong. The CDR3 coding sequence is TGCGCCAGCAGCCAACAGATAGGGACAGGGGGTAGCTCCTACGAGCAGTACTTC. Protein product: CASSQQIGTGGSSYEQYF.